This is a list of T cell receptor beta chains from one sample in a study of identical twins. TCRdb reprocessed the 5' RACE reads with MiXCR, giving one entry per CDR3 protein. This table holds nearly 900,000 distinct CDR3 sequences, roughly an eighth found once. Separately, the same data were catalogued under a study of yellow fever vaccine responses in identical twins.

Sequencing used PBMCs. The receptors shown here come from a young woman in good health. Each CDR3 is given with its conserved first and last residue. The order of the fields is clone size, J gene, V gene, CDR3 protein. A row's size may be missing; if present it is once, few, many or a size class.

. | TRBJ2-3 | TRBV20-1 | CSAGGGITDTQYF
few | TRBJ2-1 | TRBV9 | CASSVVGSGQFF
. | TRBJ2-3 | TRBV6-4 | CASSDSERDTQYF
few | TRBJ2-7 | TRBV6-1 | CASSQGLADGEQYF
few | TRBJ1-2 | TRBV6-2/TRBV6-3 | CASSYTWDYGYTF
few | TRBJ2-2 | TRBV20-1 | CSARDSGSVTGELFF
few | TRBJ2-2 | TRBV10-3 | CAISESGVAGELFF
. | TRBJ2-5 | TRBV2 | CASSESPGQETQYF
few | TRBJ1-5 | TRBV27 | CASSGGRGRHF
few | TRBJ2-5 | TRBV7-9 | CASSQTGNEGETQYF
few | TRBJ2-1 | TRBV4-2 | CASSPLAGTIDNEQFF
. | TRBJ2-1 | TRBV2 | CASSIEGSSYNEQFF
. | TRBJ2-7 | TRBV27 | CASASYAGAPYEQYF
. | TRBJ2-2 | TRBV5-1 | CASRLPGLNTGELFF
few | TRBJ1-1 | TRBV5-1 | CASSLGQYLRGTEAFF
. | TRBJ2-7 | TRBV7-9 | CASSRVLGTYEQYF
few | TRBJ1-2 | TRBV28 | CASSNRDGKYGYTF